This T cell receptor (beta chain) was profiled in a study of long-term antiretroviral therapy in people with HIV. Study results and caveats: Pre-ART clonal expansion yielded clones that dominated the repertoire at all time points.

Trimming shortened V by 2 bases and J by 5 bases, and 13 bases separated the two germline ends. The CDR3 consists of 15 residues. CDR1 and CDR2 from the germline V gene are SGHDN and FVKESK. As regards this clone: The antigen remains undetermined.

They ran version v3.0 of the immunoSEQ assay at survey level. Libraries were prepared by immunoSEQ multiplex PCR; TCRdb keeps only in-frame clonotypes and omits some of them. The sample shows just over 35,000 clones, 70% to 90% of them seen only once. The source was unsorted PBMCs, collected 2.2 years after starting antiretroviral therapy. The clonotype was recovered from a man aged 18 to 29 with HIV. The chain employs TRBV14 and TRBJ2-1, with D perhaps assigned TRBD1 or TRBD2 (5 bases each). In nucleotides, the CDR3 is TGTGCCAGCAGCCAAACGCAGGGAGTAAACAATGAGCAGTTCTTC. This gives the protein CASSQTQGVNNEQFF.